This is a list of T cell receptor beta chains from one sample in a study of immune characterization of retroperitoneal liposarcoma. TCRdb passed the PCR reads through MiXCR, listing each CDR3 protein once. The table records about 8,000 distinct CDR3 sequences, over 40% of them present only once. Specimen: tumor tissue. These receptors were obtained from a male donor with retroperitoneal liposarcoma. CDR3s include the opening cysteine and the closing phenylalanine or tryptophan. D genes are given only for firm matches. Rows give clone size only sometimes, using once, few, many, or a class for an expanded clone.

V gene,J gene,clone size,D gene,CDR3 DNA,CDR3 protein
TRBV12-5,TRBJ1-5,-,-,TGTGCTAGTGGTTTGGGTGGGAGGAATCAGCCCCAGCATTTT,CASGLGGRNQPQHF
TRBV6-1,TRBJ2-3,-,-,TGTGCCAGCAACCAGGGAATAGATACGCAGTATTTT,CASNQGIDTQYF
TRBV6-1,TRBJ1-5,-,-,TGTGCCAGCAGTGTCCGGGGGTTGGATCAGCCCCAGCATTTT,CASSVRGLDQPQHF
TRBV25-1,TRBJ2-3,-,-,TGTGCCAGCAGTGAATTGCCGGGACCGCACACAGATACGCAGTATTTT,CASSELPGPHTDTQYF
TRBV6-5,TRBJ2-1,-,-,TGTGCCAGCAGTAACCCCGGACTACACAATGAGCAGTTCTTC,CASSNPGLHNEQFF
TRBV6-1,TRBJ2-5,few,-,TGTGCCAGCAGTGAAGCGAACCCGGGGCCTGAGACCCAGTACTTC,CASSEANPGPETQYF
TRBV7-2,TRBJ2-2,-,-,TGTGCCAGCAGCTTTCAAGGTGCGGGACAGCGATCCACCGGGGAGCTGTTTTTT,CASSFQGAGQRSTGELFF
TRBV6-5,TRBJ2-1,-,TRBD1,TGTGCCAGCAGTTCATACAGGGGGACCTACGAGCAGTTCTTC,CASSSYRGTYEQFF
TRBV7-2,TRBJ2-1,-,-,TGTGCCAGCAGCTTAGGAGGTTCCAGGCGAAATGAGCAGTTCTTC,CASSLGGSRRNEQFF
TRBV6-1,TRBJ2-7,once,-,TGTGCCAGCAGTGAAGTGAGCGGAGGGCCCTACGAGCAGTACTTC,CASSEVSGGPYEQYF
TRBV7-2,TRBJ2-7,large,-,TGTGCCAGCAGCCCTTTGTATGGGGCCTACAATGAGCAGTACTTC,CASSPLYGAYNEQYF
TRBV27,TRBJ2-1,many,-,TGTGCCAGCAGTCCTCGGCAGGGGGGCGCCTACAATGAGCAGTTCTTC,CASSPRQGGAYNEQFF
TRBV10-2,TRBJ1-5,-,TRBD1,TGCGCCAGCAGTGAGCCTGGACAGGCCGGACAGCCCCAGCATTTT,CASSEPGQAGQPQHF
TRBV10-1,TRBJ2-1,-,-,TGCGCCAGCAGGGGGGCCAGCGGTGAGCAGTTCTTC,CASRGASGEQFF
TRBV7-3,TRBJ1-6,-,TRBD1,TGTGCCAGCAGCTTTACAGGGGATTCACCCCTCCACTTT,CASSFTGDSPLHF
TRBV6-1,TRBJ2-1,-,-,TGTGCCAGCAGTGAAGAATGGGGAGGCAAGTACAATGAGCAGTTCTTC,CASSEEWGGKYNEQFF
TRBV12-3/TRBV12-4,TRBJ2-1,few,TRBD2,TGTGCCAGCAGTTTAGTAGTTAGCGGGGGTGCGTACAATGAGCAGTTCTTC,CASSLVVSGGAYNEQFF
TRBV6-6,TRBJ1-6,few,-,TGTGCCAGCAGTTCTGTCCGGGACGCGGGTAATTCACCCCTCCACTTT,CASSSVRDAGNSPLHF
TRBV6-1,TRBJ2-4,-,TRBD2,TGTGCCAGCACTAGGGAGGGGACGCCGGGAAACGTTCAGTACTTC,CASTREGTPGNVQYF
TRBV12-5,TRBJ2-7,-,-,TGTGCTAGTGGAAAGGACTTTTTTCAGCAGTACTTC,CASGKDFFQQYF
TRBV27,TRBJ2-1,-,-,TGTGCCAGCAGTCCGATTTATGACCGTTCGGGCAATGAGCAGTTCTTC,CASSPIYDRSGNEQFF
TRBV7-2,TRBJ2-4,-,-,TGTGCCAGCAGCTTAGAAACGTCTCAGTACTTC,CASSLETSQYF
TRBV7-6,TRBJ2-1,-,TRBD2,TGTGCCAGCAGCTTAGGGTGGACTAGCGATTCCTACAATGAGCAGTTCTTC,CASSLGWTSDSYNEQFF
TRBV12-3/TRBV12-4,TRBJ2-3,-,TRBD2,TGTGCCAGCAGACAGACTAGCGGGGGGATACATACGCAGTATTTT,CASRQTSGGIHTQYF
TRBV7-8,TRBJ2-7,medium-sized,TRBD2,TGTGCCAGCAGGATGTACACTAGCGGGAGAATCTACGAGCAGTACTTC,CASRMYTSGRIYEQYF
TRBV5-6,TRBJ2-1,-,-,TGTGCCAGCAGCTTAACCGGCGGAGAGCAGTTCTTC,CASSLTGGEQFF
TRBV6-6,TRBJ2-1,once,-,TGTGCCAACCTACCCCCGTCGCGTCCCTCCTACAATGAGCAGTTCTTC,CANLPPSRPSYNEQFF
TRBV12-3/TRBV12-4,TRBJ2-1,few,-,TGTGCCAGCACCTTCCGGACCCGAGGGATTAGCTCCTACAATGAGCAGTTCTTC,CASTFRTRGISSYNEQFF
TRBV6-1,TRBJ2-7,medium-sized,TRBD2,TGTGCCAGCGAGCGGGAGGGGTACGAGCAGTACTTC,CASEREGYEQYF
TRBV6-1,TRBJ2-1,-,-,TGTGCCAGCAGACTCATCGGGACTGACAATGAGCAGTTCTTC,CASRLIGTDNEQFF
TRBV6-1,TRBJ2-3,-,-,TGTGCCAGCAGTGAAGGAACAGGGTCAGATACGCAGTATTTT,CASSEGTGSDTQYF
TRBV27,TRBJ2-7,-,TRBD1,TGTGCCAGCAGTCCAGGGACAGGGTTAGGGGGCGAGCAGTACTTC,CASSPGTGLGGEQYF
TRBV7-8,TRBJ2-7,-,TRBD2,TGTGCCAGCAGCTTAGTCCTAGCGGGGGGTTATATCTACAATGAGCAGTACTTC,CASSLVLAGGYIYNEQYF
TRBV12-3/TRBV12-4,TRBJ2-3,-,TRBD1,TGTGCCAGCAGTAGGGACAGAGCTAGCACAGATACGCAGTATTTT,CASSRDRASTDTQYF
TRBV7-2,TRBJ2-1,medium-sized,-,TGTGCCAGCAGCTTGGGGATCTACGAGCAGTTCTTC,CASSLGIYEQFF
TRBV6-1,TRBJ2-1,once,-,TGTGCCAGCGGGAGGAGCGGCGAGCAGTTCTTC,CASGRSGEQFF
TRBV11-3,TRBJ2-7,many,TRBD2,TGTGCCAGCAGCCCCGGGGCGGGAGAAGGGACCTTCTCCTACGAGCAGTACTTC,CASSPGAGEGTFSYEQYF
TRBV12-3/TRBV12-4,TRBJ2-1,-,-,TGTGCCAGCAGTTACGGGACTTTCGGGAATGAGCAGTTCTTC,CASSYGTFGNEQFF
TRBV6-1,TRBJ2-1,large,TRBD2,TGTGCCAGCAGTGCGGCTAGCGGGGGTCTTAGCTCCTACAATGAGCAGTTCTTC,CASSAASGGLSSYNEQFF
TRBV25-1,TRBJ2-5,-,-,TGTGCCAGCAGCGTAAAAGGGGCAGTGGGAGAGACCCAGTACTTC,CASSVKGAVGETQYF
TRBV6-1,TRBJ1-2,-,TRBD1,TGTGCCAGCAGGTTGACAGGGGGCTACACCTTC,CASRLTGGYTF
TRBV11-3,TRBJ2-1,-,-,TGTGCCAGCAGGGACCGTTACAATGAGCAGTTCTTC,CASRDRYNEQFF
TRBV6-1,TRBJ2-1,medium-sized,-,TGTGCCAGCAGTGAACCAGGACGGACCTACGAGCAGTTCTTC,CASSEPGRTYEQFF
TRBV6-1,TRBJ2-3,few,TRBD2,TGTGCCAGCAGCCTACTAGCGGGAGAATCCGATACGCAGTATTTT,CASSLLAGESDTQYF
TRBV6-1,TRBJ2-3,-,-,TGTGCCAGCAGCCCTTTTAGCGGAGGGTCTAGCACAGATACGCAGTATTTT,CASSPFSGGSSTDTQYF
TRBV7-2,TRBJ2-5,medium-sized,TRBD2,TGTGCCAGCAGTTTCGGACTAGCGGCGGGCGGCGAGACCCAGTACTTC,CASSFGLAAGGETQYF
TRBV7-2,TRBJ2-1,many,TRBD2,TGTGCCAGCAGCCCATCTAGCGGGAGGGCCTACGAGCAGTTCTTC,CASSPSSGRAYEQFF
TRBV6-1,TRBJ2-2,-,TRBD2,TGTGCCAGCAGTATAGCGGGCGGGGAGCTGTTTTTT,CASSIAGGELFF